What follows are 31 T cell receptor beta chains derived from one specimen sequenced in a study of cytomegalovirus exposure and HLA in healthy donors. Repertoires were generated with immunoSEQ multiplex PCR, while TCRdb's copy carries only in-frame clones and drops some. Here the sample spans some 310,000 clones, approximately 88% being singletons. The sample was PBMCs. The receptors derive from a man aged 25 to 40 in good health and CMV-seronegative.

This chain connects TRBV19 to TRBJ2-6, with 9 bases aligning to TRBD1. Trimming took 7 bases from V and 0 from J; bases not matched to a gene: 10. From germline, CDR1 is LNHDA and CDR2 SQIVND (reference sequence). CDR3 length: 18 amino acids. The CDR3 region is CASTNPGQGSSGANVLTF. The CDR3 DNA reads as TGTGCCAGTACTAATCCGGGACAGGGAAGCTCTGGGGCCAACGTCCTGACTTTC.

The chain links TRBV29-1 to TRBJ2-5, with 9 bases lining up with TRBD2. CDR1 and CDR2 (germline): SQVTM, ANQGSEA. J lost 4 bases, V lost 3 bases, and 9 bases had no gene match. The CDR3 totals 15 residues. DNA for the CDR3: TGCAGCGTTGACGGTAGCGGGGGCCAGGGAGAGACCCAGTACTTC. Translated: CSVDGSGGQGETQYF.

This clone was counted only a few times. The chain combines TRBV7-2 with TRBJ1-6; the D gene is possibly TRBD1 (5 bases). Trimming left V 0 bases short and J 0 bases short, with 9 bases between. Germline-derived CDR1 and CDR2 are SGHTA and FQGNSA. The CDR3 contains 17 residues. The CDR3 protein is CASSLAGDSSYNSPLHF. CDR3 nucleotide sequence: TGTGCCAGCAGCTTAGCAGGGGATAGCTCCTATAATTCACCCCTCCACTTT.

The CDR3 protein is CASSYSDQPQHF. The CDR3 coding sequence is TGTGCCAGCAGTTACTCCGATCAGCCCCAGCATTTT. This chain uses TRBV6-6 with TRBJ1-5; D unclear. CDR1 and CDR2 (germline): MNHNY, SVGAGI (reference sequence). The CDR3 totals 12 residues. V gave up 0 bases and J gave up 5 bases, with 2 bases separating them.

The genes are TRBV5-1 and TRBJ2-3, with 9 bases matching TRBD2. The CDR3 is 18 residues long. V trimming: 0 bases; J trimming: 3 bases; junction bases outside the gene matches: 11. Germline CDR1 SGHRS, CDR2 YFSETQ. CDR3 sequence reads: CASSLGLAGPRRTDTQYF. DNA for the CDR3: TGCGCCAGCAGCTTGGGCCTAGCGGGGCCCAGGCGTACAGATACGCAGTATTTT.

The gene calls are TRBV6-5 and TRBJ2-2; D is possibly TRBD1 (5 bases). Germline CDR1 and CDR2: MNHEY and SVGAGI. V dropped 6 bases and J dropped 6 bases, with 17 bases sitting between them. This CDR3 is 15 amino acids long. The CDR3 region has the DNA TGTGCCAGCAGCAAGACAGTGGGTGCGTCCGGGGAGCTGTTTTTT. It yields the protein CASSKTVGASGELFF.

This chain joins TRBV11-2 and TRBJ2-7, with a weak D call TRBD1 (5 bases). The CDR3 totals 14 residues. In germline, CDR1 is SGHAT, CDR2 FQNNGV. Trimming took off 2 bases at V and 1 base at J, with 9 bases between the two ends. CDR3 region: CASSLSDSSYEQYF. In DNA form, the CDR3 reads TGTGCCAGCAGCTTATCAGACAGTTCCTACGAGCAGTACTTC.

CDR3 amino acids: CASSPQAATGNTVNTEAFF. The CDR3 coding sequence is TGTGCCAGCAGCCCCCAAGCCGCGACAGGGAACACCGTGAACACTGAAGCTTTCTTT. This chain uses TRBV7-2 with TRBJ1-1; 7 positions agree with TRBD1. Trimming at V came to 5 bases and at J to 0 bases, leaving 18 bases not matched to a gene. The CDR3 covers 19 residues. The germline CDR1 and CDR2 sequences are SGHTA and FQGNSA.

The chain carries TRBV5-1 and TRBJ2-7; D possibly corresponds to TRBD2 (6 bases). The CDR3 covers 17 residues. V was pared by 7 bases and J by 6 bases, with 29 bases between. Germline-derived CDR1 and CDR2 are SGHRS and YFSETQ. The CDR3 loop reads CASSPLGGFPSVGEQYF. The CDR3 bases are TGCGCCAGCTCCCCCTTGGGAGGATTCCCGTCAGTAGGCGAGCAGTACTTC.

The CDR3 DNA reads as TGTGCCACCGAGAAACCCTTAACAGGGGGCACTGAAGCTTTCTTT. It encodes CATEKPLTGGTEAFF. The chain couples TRBV19 to TRBJ1-1, with TRBD1 matching 8 bases. V lost 10 bases to trimming and J lost 4 bases; unmatched junction nucleotides: 14. From germline, CDR1 is LNHDA and CDR2 SQIVND (reference sequence). There are 15 residues in the CDR3.

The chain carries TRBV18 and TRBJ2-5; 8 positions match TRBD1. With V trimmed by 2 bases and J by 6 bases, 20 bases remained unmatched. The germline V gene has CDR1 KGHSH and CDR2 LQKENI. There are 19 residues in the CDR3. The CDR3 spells CASSPIFGQGAKDKQTQYF. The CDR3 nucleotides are TGTGCCAGCTCACCAATCTTCGGGCAGGGGGCGAAGGACAAACAGACCCAGTACTTC.

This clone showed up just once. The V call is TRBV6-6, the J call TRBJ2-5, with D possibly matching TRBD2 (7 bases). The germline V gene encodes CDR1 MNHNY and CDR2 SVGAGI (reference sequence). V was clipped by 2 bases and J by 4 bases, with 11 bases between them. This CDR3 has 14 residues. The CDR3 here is CASSYPGGLETQYF. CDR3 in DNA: TGTGCCAGCAGTTACCCGGGGGGCCTAGAGACCCAGTACTTC.

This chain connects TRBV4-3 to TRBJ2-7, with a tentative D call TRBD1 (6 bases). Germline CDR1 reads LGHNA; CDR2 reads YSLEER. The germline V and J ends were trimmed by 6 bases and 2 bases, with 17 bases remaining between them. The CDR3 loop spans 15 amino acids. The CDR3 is CASSNIVGTPYEQYF. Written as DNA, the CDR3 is TGCGCCAGCAGTAACATCGTTGGGACACCCTACGAGCAGTACTTC.

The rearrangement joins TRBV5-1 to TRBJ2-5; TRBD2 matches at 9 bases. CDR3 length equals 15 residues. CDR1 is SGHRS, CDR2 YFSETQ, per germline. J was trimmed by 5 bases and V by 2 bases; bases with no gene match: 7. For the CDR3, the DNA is TGCGCCAGCAGCTTTCTGCGGGGGGGGAGCGAGACCCAGTACTTC. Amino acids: CASSFLRGGSETQYF.

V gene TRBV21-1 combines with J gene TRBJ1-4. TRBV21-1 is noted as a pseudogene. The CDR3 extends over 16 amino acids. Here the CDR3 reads CASPTERRDSNEKLFF. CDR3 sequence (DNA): TGTGCCAGCCCCACCGAGAGACGGGACTCTAATGAAAAACTGTTTTTT.

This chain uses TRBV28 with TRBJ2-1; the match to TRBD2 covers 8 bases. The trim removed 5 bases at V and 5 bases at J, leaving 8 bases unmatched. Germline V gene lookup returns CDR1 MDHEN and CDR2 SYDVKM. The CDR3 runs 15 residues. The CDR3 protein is CASSLGVTSDNEQFF. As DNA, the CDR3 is TGTGCCAGCAGTCTAGGGGTGACTAGCGACAATGAGCAGTTCTTC.

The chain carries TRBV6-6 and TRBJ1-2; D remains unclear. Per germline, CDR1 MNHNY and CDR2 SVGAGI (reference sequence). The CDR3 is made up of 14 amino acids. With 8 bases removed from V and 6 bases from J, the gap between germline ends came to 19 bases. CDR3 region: CASGPKGSVDGYTF. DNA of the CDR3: TGTGCCAGCGGACCCAAAGGGAGCGTGGATGGCTACACCTTC.

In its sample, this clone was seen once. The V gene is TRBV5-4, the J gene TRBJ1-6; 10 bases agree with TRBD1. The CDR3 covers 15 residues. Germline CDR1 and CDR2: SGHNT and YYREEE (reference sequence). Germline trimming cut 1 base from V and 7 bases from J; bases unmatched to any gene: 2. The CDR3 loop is CASSLWDRGNSPLHF. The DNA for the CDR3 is TGTGCCAGCAGCTTGTGGGACAGGGGAAATTCACCCCTCCACTTT.

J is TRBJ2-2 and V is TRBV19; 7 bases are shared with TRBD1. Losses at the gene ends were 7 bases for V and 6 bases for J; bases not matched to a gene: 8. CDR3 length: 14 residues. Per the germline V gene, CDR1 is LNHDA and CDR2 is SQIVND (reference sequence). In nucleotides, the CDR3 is TGTGCCAGTACCAACAGGGGAGAAGCCGGGGAGCTGTTTTTT. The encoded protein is CASTNRGEAGELFF.

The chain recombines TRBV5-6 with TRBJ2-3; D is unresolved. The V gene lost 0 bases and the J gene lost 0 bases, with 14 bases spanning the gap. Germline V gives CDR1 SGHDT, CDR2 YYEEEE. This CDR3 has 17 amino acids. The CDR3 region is CASSLAPGSLSTDTQYF. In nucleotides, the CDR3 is TGTGCCAGCAGCTTGGCGCCGGGTTCACTCAGCACAGATACGCAGTATTTT.

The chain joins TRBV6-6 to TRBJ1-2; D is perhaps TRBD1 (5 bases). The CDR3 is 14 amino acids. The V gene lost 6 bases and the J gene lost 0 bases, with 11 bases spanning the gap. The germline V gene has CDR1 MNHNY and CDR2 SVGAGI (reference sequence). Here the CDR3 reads CASSPQGANYGYTF. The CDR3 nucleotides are TGTGCCAGCAGCCCGCAGGGCGCTAACTATGGCTACACCTTC.

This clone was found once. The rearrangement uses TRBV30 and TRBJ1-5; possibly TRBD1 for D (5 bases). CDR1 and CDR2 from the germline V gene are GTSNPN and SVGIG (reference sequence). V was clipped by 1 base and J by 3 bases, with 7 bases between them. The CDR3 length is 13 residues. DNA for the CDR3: TGTGCCTGGAGTGAACAGGTCAATCAGCCCCAGCATTTT. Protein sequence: CAWSEQVNQPQHF.

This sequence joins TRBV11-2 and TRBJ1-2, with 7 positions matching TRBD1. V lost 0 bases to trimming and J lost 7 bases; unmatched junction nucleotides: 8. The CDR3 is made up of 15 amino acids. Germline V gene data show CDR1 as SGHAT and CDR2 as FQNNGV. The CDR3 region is CASSLDDLAGGGYTF. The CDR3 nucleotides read TGTGCCAGCAGCTTAGATGACTTGGCAGGGGGTGGCTACACCTTC.

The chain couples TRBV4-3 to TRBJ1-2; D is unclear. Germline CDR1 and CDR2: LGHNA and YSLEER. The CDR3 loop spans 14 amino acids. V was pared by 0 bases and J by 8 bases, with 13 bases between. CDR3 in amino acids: CASSQDNWPRGYTF. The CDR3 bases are TGCGCCAGCAGCCAAGATAATTGGCCCAGAGGCTACACCTTC.

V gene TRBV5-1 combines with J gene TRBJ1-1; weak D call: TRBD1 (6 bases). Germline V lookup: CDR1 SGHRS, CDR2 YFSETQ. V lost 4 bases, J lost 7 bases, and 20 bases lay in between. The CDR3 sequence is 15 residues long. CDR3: CASSDPQGYSGEAFF. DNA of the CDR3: TGCGCCAGCAGCGATCCACAGGGATACTCCGGTGAAGCTTTCTTT.

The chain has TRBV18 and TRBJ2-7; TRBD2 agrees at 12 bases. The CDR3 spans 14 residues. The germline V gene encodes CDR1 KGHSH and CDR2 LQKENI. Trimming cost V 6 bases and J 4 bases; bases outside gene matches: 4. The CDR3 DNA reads TGTGCCAGCTCGACTAGCGGGGGAACGTACGAGCAGTACTTC. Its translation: CASSTSGGTYEQYF. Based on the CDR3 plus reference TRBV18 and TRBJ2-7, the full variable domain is NAGVMQNPRHLVRRRGQEARLRCSPMKGHSHVYWYRQLPEEGLKFMVYLQKENIIDESGMPKERFSAEFPKEGPSILRIQQVVRGDSAAYFCASSTSGGTYEQYFGPGTRLTVT.

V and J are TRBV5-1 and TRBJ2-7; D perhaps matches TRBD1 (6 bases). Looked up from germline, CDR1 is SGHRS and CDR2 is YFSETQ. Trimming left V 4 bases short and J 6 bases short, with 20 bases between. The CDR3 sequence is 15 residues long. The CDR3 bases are TGCGCCAGCAGCCAGAGGACAGAGCGATATGCCGAGCAGTACTTC. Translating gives CASSQRTERYAEQYF.

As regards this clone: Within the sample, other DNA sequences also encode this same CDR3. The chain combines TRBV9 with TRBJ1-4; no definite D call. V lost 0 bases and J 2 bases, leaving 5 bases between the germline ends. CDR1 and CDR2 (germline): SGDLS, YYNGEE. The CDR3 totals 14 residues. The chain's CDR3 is CASSVAGTNEKLFF. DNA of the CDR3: TGTGCCAGCAGCGTAGCGGGGACTAATGAAAAACTGTTTTTT.

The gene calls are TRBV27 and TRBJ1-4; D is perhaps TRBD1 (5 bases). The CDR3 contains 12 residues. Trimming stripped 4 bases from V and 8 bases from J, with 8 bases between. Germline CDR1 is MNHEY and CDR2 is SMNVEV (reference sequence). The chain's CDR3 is CASSSGLEKLFF. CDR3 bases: TGTGCCAGCAGTTCAGGGTTGGAAAAACTGTTTTTT.

The CDR3 coding sequence is TGTGCCACCACGCACTACCGCAGCTCCTACAATGAGCAGTTCTTC. It specifies CATTHYRSSYNEQFF. The J gene is TRBJ2-1, the V gene TRBV27; D ambiguous. Germline-derived CDR1 and CDR2 are MNHEY and SMNVEV (reference sequence). The CDR3 runs 15 residues. V was trimmed by 10 bases and J by 0 bases, leaving 16 bases between them.

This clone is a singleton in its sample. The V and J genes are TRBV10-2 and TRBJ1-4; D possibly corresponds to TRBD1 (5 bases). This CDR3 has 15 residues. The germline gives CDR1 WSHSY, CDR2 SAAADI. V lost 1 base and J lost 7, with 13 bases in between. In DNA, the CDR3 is TGCGCCAGCAGTGAGTACCCAGGGCCAAGTGAAAAACTGTTTTTT. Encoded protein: CASSEYPGPSEKLFF.